This section outlines one T cell receptor beta chain sequence together with its context. What it recognizes is unknown. The entry originates in a study of naive and memory T cell subsets. Both TRBC1 and TRBC2 were covered by a beta constant-region primer of two equimolar oligonucleotides. Four rounds of PCR amplified the ligated cDNA using nested alpha and beta constant-region primers plus SP2. The cDNA 3' end received a ligated single-stranded oligonucleotide carrying the SP2 primer and a 12-nucleotide UMI. TCRdb analysed the UMI-ligation and nested PCR reads with MiXCR anew, one entry per CDR3 protein. The table includes 100,000 to 150,000 distinct CDR3 sequences, just over 35% detected once. Notes on the study in general: Diversity fell and Gini index rose from naive through CM, EM, EMRA.

This receptor was taken from a human donor in good health. The sample taken for sequencing was central memory CD4+ T cells from blood.

In DNA, the CDR3 is TGTGCCAGCAGAAACACATACGAGCAGTACTTC. The encoded protein is CASRNTYEQYF. This chain connects TRBV6-1 to TRBJ2-7; D not resolved. Deletions cut 6 bases from V and 4 bases from J, with 7 bases between. The germline gives CDR1 MNHNS, CDR2 SASEGT. The CDR3 sequence is 11 residues long.